Following are 20 T cell receptor beta chains from one sample sequenced in a study of T cells after yellow fever vaccination. In TCRdb, the 5' RACE reads were re-called with MiXCR into one record per CDR3 protein. The repertoire holds hundreds of thousands of distinct CDR3 sequences, over 15% seen once, with about a sixth in the top ten. The starting material was PBMCs, obtained before the yellow fever booster vaccination. The source is a man aged 18 to 29 who received the YFV17D yellow fever vaccine.

This clonotype has just a few counts. J is TRBJ1-2 and V is TRBV10-3; no reliable D call. V was trimmed by 11 bases and J by 7 bases, leaving 14 bases between them. The CDR3 runs 11 residues. CDR1 is ENHRY, CDR2 SYGVKD, per germline. CDR3 loop: CAVFAGVGYTF. In nucleotides, the CDR3 is TGTGCCGTCTTCGCGGGAGTTGGCTACACCTTC.

This clonotype came up a few times. The chain uses TRBV7-3 and TRBJ2-3; no reliable D call. In germline, CDR1 is SGHTA, CDR2 FQGTGA. The CDR3 extends over 13 amino acids. V was clipped by 0 bases and J by 8 bases, with 9 bases between them. The CDR3 region is CASSLTLVGTQYF. CDR3 in DNA: TGTGCCAGCAGCTTAACGCTAGTGGGTACGCAGTATTTT.

This chain uses TRBV2 with TRBJ2-5; perhaps TRBD2 as D (6 bases). Germline CDR1 and CDR2: SNHLY and FYNNEI. The CDR3 is made up of 14 amino acids. V was clipped by 6 bases and J by 10 bases, with 21 bases between them. CDR3 coding DNA: TGTGCCAGCAGCCGGTCTAGCAGGGAGGTCGGCCAGTACTTC. Its protein product is CASSRSSREVGQYF.

The chain combines TRBV6-5 with TRBJ2-5, with 15 nucleotides matching TRBD2. Trimming took 7 bases from V and 2 from J; bases not matched to a gene: 2. CDR3 length: 15 amino acids. CDR1 and CDR2 from the germline V gene are MNHEY and SVGAGI. Written as DNA, the CDR3 is TGTGCCAGCAAGGGGACTAGCGGGGGGCAAGAGACCCAGTACTTC. It specifies CASKGTSGGQETQYF.

Only one count was recorded for this clonotype. V gene TRBV5-1 combines with J gene TRBJ2-3, with a possible D match to TRBD2 (5 bases). The CDR3 runs to 13 residues. Trimming cost V 0 bases and J 7 bases, with 9 bases left between them. Looked up from germline, CDR1 is SGHRS and CDR2 is YFSETQ. The CDR3 here is CASSLAEGYTQYF. In DNA, the CDR3 is TGCGCCAGCAGCTTGGCCGAGGGATATACGCAGTATTTT.

This clonotype was seen a few times. This chain links TRBV20-1 with TRBJ1-1; 7 nucleotides match TRBD1. The CDR3 covers 15 residues. The V and J ends lost 2 bases and 12 bases, in that order; junction bases with no gene match: 18. CDR1 and CDR2 (germline): DFQATT, SNEGSKA (reference sequence). The chain's CDR3 is CSARPDRVRDGVSFF. The CDR3 bases are TGCAGTGCTAGACCTGACAGGGTTCGGGATGGTGTTTCTTTCTTT.

This clonotype was counted between two and nine times. The chain carries TRBV4-1 and TRBJ2-3; D is unclear. In germline, CDR1 is MGHRA, CDR2 YSYEKL. Trimming removed 0 bases from V and 6 bases from J, with 10 bases in between. This CDR3 region has 14 residues. The CDR3 DNA sequence: TGCGCCAGCAGCCAAGATCGGTTCGCGGATACGCAGTATTTT. This codes for CASSQDRFADTQYF.

This chain uses TRBV10-3 with TRBJ2-3; 10 bases are a match to TRBD2. The CDR3 sequence is 17 residues long. V lost 3 bases and J lost 0; bases outside the gene matches: 6. Germline lookup yields CDR1 ENHRY and CDR2 SYGVKD. The CDR3 DNA reads as TGTGCCATCAGTGAAGCCGCGACTAGCGGGAGCACAGATACGCAGTATTTT. Translation: CAISEAATSGSTDTQYF.

The V gene is TRBV19, the J gene TRBJ1-5; D unclear. CDR3 size: 13 residues. Germline-derived CDR1 and CDR2 are LNHDA and SQIVND (reference sequence). V lost 5 bases and J 7 bases, leaving 12 bases between the germline ends. The chain's CDR3 is CASSFGLEQPQHF. In nucleotides, the CDR3 is TGTGCCAGTAGTTTCGGCTTAGAGCAGCCCCAGCATTTT.

This clonotype has a handful of counts. The chain joins TRBV28 to TRBJ1-1; 8 bases are a match to TRBD1. The CDR3 spans 15 residues. The ends lost 4 bases at V and 2 bases at J; junction bases unmatched: 6. Germline CDR1 is MDHEN and CDR2 is SYDVKM. The DNA of the CDR3 is TGTGCCAGCAGTTCCCAGGGGGCAGCTAACACTGAAGCTTTCTTT. This translates into CASSSQGAANTEAFF.

The table lists this clonotype with a few counts. V is TRBV6-5 and J is TRBJ2-1, with 11 bases matching TRBD1. This CDR3 is built from 13 residues. V lost 10 bases and J lost 8; bases outside the gene matches: 7. Germline V gives CDR1 MNHEY, CDR2 SVGAGI. The CDR3 DNA is TGTGCCACCCCGGACAGGGGGCAGGATGAGCAGTTCTTC. Translation: CATPDRGQDEQFF.

This clonotype was seen a few times. V usage is TRBV18 and J usage is TRBJ1-2; D is unclear. Deletions cut 2 bases from V and 5 bases from J, with 12 bases between. CDR3 length: 14 amino acids. The germline CDR1 and CDR2 sequences are KGHSH and LQKENI. CDR3 in amino acids: CASSPRDTEYGYTF. CDR3 coding DNA: TGTGCCAGCTCACCAAGGGATACGGAATATGGCTACACCTTC.

This clonotype appeared a few times. V and J are TRBV4-1 and TRBJ2-7, with D possibly called TRBD1 or TRBD2 (6 bases each). CDR3 length: 14 amino acids. Germline CDR1 is MGHRA and CDR2 is YSYEKL. V was trimmed by 1 base and J by 2 bases, leaving 9 bases between them. In DNA, the CDR3 is TGCGCCAGCAGCCAAGTGGAGGGGGCCTACGAGCAGTACTTC. This gives the protein CASSQVEGAYEQYF.

The rearrangement links TRBV12-3 or TRBV12-4 to TRBJ1-2; D uncertain. Deletions cut 6 bases from V and 1 base from J, with 18 bases between. The length of the CDR3 is 16 residues. In nucleotides, the CDR3 is TGTGCCAGCAGCCGAAACGTCGGCACCCGTAACTATGGCTACACCTTC. Translation: CASSRNVGTRNYGYTF.

The chain has TRBV20-1 and TRBJ2-5; no definite D call. Germline-derived CDR1 and CDR2 are DFQATT and SNEGSKA (reference sequence). V lost 2 bases, J lost 5 bases, and 6 bases lay in between. There are 11 residues in the CDR3. The CDR3 sequence is CSARSGETQYF. The CDR3 DNA reads as TGCAGTGCTAGAAGTGGGGAGACCCAGTACTTC.

This clonotype was detected many times. J is TRBJ2-6 and V is TRBV18; no definite D call. The CDR3 covers 15 residues. CDR1 KGHSH and CDR2 LQKENI come from the germline V gene. Trimming shortened V by 1 base and J by 1 base, and 5 bases separated the two germline ends. The CDR3 DNA follows: TGTGCCAGCTCACCACAAGAATCTGGGGCCAACGTCCTGACTTTC. Encoded protein: CASSPQESGANVLTF.

This chain's CDR3 is CASSQGYVLTEAFF. The CDR3 nucleotides read TGTGCCAGCAGCCAGGGTTATGTGTTGACTGAAGCTTTCTTT. This chain connects TRBV3-1 to TRBJ1-1; D not resolved. V was pared by 3 bases and J by 5 bases, with 13 bases between. The germline gives CDR1 LGHDT, CDR2 YNNKEL (reference sequence). The CDR3 loop spans 14 amino acids.

The J gene is TRBJ1-1, the V gene TRBV6-5; D ambiguous. V lost 0 bases, J lost 0 bases, and 5 bases lay in between. Germline assignment: CDR1 MNHEY and CDR2 SVGAGI. The CDR3 is 14 residues long. The CDR3 bases are TGTGCCAGCAGTTACTCTTTCCTGAACACTGAAGCTTTCTTT. This gives the protein CASSYSFLNTEAFF.

V gene TRBV4-3 combines with J gene TRBJ2-7; TRBD1 matches 10 bases. The CDR3 has 15 amino acids. Per the germline V gene, CDR1 is LGHNA and CDR2 is YSLEER. Losses at the gene ends were 3 bases for V and 0 bases for J; bases not matched to a gene: 2. The CDR3 coding sequence is TGCGCCAGCAGCCAGCGGACAGGGGGCTCCTACGAGCAGTACTTC. Its protein product is CASSQRTGGSYEQYF.

This clonotype has a handful of counts. The V and J genes are TRBV10-3 and TRBJ2-5; 12 nucleotides align to TRBD2. This CDR3 contains 15 residues. Germline CDR1 is ENHRY and CDR2 is SYGVKD. Germline trimming cut 3 bases from V and 5 bases from J; bases unmatched to any gene: 4. For the CDR3, the DNA is TGTGCCATCAGTGACTCGACTAGCGGGGGCGAGACCCAGTACTTC. Translated, it gives CAISDSTSGGETQYF.